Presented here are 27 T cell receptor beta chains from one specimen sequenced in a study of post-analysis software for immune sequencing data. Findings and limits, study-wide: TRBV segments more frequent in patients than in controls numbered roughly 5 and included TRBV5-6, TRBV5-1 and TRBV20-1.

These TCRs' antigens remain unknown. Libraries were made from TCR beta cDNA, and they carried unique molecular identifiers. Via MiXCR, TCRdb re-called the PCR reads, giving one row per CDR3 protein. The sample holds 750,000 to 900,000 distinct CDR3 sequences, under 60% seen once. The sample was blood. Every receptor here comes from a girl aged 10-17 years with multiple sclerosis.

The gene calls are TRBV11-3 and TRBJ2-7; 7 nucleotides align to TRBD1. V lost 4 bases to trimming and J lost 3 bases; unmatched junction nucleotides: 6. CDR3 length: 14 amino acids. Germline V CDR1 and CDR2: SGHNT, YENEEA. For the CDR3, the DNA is TGTGCCAGCAGCTCCTGGGACAGTAACTACGAGCAGTACTTC. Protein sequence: CASSSWDSNYEQYF. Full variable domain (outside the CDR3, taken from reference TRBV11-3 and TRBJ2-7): EAGVVQSPRYKIIEKKQPVAFWCNPISGHNTLYWYLQNLGQGPELLIRYENEEAVDDSQLPKDRFSAERLKGVDSTLKIQPAELGDSAVYLCASSSWDSNYEQYFGPGTRLTVT.

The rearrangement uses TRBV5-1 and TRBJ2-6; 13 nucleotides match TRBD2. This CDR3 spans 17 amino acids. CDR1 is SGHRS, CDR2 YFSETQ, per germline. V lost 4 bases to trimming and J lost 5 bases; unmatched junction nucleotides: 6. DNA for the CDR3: TGCGCCAGCAGCCCGGGGACTAGCGGGGTCTGGGCCAACGTCCTGACTTTC. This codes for CASSPGTSGVWANVLTF.

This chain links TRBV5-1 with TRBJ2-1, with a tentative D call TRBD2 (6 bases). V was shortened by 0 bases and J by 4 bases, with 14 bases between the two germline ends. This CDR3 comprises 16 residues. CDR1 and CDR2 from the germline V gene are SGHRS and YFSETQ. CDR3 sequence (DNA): TGCGCCAGCAGCTTGGCCGGTAGCGGAGGATACAATGAGCAGTTCTTC. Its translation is CASSLAGSGGYNEQFF.

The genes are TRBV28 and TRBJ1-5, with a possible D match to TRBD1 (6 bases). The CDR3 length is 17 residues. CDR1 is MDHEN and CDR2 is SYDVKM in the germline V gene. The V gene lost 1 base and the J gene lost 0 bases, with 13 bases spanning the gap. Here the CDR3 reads CASSLFSTGSSNQPQHF. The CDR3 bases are TGTGCCAGCAGTTTATTCAGCACAGGGTCTAGCAATCAGCCCCAGCATTTT.

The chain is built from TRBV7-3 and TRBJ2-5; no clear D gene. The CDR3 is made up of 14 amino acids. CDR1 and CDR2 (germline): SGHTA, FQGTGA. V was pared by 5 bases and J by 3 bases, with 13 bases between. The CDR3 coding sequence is TGTGCCAGCAGCCCCCCCGTTTACGAAGAGACCCAGTACTTC. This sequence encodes CASSPPVYEETQYF. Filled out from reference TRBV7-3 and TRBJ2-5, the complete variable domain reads GAGVSQTPSNKVTEKGKYVELRCDPISGHTALYWYRQSLGQGPEFLIYFQGTGAADDSGLPNDRFFAVRPEGSVSTLKIQRTERGDSAVYLCASSPPVYEETQYFGPGTRLLVL.

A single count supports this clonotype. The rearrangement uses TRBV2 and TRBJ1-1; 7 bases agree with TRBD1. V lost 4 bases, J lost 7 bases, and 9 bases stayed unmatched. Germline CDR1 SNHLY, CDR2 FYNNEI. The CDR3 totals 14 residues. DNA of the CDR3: TGTGCCAGCAGTGTCGTAAGGGGGGACAGTGAAGCTTTCTTT. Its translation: CASSVVRGDSEAFF. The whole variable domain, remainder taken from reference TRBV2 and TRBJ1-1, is EPEVTQTPSHQVTQMGQEVILRCVPISNHLYFYWYRQILGQKVEFLVSFYNNEISEKSEIFDDQFSVERPDGSNFTLKIRSTKLEDSAMYFCASSVVRGDSEAFFGQGTRLTVV.

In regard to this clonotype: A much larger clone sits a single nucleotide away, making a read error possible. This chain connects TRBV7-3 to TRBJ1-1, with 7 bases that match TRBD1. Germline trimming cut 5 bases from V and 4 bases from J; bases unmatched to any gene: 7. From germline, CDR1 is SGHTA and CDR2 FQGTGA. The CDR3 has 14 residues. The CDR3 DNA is TGTGCCAGCAGCCTACAGGGGATGGGCACTGAAGCTTTCTTT. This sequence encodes CASSLQGMGTEAFF.

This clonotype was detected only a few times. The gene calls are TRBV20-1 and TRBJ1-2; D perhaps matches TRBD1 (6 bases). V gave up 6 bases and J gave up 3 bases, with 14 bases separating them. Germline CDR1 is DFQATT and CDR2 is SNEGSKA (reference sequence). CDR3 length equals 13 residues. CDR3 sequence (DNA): TGCAGTGCCTCTTCCCGGACAGACTATGGCTACACCTTC. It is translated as CSASSRTDYGYTF.

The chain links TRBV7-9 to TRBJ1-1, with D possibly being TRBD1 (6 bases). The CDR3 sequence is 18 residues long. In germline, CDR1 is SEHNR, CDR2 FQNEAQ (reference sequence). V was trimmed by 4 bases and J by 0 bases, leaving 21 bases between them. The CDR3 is CASSSGVDSRSMNTEAFF. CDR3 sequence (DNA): TGTGCCAGCAGCTCGGGGGTGGACAGCCGCAGCATGAACACTGAAGCTTTCTTT.

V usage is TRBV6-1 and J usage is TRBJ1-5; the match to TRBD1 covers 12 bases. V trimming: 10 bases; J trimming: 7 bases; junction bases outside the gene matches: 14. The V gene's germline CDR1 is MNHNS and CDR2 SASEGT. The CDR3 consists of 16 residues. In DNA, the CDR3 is TGTGCCACCCAACTGCCCGGGACAGGGGGCGAACAGCCCCAGCATTTT. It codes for CATQLPGTGGEQPQHF.

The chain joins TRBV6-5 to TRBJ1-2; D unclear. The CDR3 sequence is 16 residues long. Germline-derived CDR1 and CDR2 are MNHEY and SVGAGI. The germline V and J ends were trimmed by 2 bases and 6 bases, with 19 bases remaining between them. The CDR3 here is CASSYPIMVSTDGYTF. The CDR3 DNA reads TGTGCCAGCAGTTACCCCATCATGGTATCGACGGATGGCTACACCTTC.

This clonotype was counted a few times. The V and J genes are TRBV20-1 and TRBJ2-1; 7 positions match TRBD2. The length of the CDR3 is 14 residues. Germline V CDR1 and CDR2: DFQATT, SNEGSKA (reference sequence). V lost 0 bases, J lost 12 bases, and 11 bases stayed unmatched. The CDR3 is CSARDPGLPSRQFF. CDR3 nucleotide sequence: TGCAGTGCTAGAGACCCGGGACTACCCTCAAGGCAGTTCTTC.

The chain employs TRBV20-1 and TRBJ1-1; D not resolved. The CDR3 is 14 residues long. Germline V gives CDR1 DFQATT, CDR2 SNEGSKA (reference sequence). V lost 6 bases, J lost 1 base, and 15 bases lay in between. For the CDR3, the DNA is TGCAGTGCCGTGTATCCCCCGGGGAACACTGAAGCTTTCTTT. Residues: CSAVYPPGNTEAFF.

This chain's CDR3 is CASSPGAPNEKLFF. CDR3 nucleotides: TGCGCCAGCAGCCCCGGGGCCCCGAATGAAAAACTGTTTTTT. The V gene is TRBV5-1, the J gene TRBJ1-4; TRBD1 might be the D (5 bases). CDR1 is SGHRS and CDR2 is YFSETQ in the germline V gene. Deletions cut 4 bases from V and 5 bases from J, with 12 bases between. The CDR3 covers 14 residues.

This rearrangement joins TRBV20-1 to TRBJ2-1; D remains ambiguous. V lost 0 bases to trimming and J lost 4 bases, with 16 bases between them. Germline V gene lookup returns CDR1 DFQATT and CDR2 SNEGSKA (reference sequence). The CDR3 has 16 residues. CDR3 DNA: TGCAGTGCTAGAGAAGGGCCCCAAGTGGGTTACAATGAGCAGTTCTTC. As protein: CSAREGPQVGYNEQFF.

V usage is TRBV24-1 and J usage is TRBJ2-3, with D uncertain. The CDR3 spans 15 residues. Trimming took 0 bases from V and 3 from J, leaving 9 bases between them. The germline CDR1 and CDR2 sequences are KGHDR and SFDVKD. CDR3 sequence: CATSDLQGVTDTQYF. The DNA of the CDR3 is TGTGCCACCAGTGATTTGCAAGGAGTTACAGATACGCAGTATTTT.

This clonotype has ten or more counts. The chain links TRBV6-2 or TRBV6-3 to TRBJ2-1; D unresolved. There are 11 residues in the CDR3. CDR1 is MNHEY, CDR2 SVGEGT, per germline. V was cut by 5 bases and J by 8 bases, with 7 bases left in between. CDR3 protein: CASSPRDEQFF. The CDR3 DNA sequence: TGTGCCAGCAGTCCCCGGGATGAGCAGTTCTTC.

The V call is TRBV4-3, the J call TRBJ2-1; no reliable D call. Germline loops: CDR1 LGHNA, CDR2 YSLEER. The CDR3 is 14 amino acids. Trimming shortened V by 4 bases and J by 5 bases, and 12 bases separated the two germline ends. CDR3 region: CASSLGRLHNEQFF. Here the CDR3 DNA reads TGCGCCAGCAGCCTGGGTCGGTTACACAATGAGCAGTTCTTC.

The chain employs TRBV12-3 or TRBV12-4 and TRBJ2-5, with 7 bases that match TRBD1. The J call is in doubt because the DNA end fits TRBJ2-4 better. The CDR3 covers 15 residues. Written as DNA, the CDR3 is TGTGCCAGCATGGAACAGGGGTTTGTCAAAAACATTCAGTACTTC. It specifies CASMEQGFVKNIQYF.

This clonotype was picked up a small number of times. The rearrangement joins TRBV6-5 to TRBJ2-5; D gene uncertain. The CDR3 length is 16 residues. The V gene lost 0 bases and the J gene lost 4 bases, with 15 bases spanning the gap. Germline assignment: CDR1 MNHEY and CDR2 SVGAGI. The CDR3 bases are TGTGCCAGCAGTTACTCGGCCACCCGGCCGGGAGAGACCCAGTACTTC. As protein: CASSYSATRPGETQYF.

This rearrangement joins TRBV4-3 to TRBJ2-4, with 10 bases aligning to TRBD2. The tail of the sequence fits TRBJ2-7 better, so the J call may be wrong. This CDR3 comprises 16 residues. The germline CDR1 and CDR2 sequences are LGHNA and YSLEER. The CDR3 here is CASSQEWLAGEFEQYF. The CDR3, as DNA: TGCGCCAGCAGCCAAGAGTGGCTAGCGGGAGAGTTCGAGCAGTACTTC.

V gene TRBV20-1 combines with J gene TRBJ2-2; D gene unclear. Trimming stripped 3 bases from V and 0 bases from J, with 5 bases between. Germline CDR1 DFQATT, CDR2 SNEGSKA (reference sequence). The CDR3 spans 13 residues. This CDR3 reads CSASTANTGELFF. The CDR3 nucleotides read TGCAGTGCTAGTACAGCGAACACCGGGGAGCTGTTTTTT.

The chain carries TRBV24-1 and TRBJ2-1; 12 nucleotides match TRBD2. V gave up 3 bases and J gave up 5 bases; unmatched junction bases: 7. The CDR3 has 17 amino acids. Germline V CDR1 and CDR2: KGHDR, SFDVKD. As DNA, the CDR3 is TGTGCCACCAGTGATGCCCAGACTAGCGGGAGAAACAATGAGCAGTTCTTC. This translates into CATSDAQTSGRNNEQFF.

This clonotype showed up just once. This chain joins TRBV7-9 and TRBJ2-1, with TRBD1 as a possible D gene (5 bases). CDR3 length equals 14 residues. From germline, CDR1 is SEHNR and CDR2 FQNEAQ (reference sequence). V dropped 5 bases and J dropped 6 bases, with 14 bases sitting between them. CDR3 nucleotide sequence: TGTGCCAGCAGCACAACTAACAGGCCCAATGAGCAGTTCTTC. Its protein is CASSTTNRPNEQFF. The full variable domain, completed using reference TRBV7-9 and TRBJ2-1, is DTGVSQNPRHKITKRGQNVTFRCDPISEHNRLYWYRQTLGQGPEFLTYFQNEAQLEKSRLLSDRFSAERPKGSFSTLEIQRTEQGDSAMYLCASSTTNRPNEQFFGPGTRLTVL.

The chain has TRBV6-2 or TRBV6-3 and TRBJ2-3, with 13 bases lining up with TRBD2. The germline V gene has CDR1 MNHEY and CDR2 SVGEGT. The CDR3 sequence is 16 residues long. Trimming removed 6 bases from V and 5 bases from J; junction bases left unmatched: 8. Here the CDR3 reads CASSLGLAGVGDTQYF. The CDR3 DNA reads TGTGCCAGCAGCCTTGGACTAGCGGGAGTTGGAGATACGCAGTATTTT.

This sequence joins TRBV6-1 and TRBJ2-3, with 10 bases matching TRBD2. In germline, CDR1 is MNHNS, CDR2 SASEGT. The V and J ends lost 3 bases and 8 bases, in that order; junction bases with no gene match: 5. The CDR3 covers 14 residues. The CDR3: CASSELAGVVTQYF. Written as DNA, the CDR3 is TGTGCCAGCAGTGAGCTAGCGGGAGTGGTTACGCAGTATTTT.

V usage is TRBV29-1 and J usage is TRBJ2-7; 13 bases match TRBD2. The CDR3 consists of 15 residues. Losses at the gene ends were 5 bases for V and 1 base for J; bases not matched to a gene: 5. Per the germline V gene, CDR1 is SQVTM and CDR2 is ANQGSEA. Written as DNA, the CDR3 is TGCAGCGTTTGGACTAGCGGGAGTATATCCTACGAGCAGTACTTC. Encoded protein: CSVWTSGSISYEQYF.